What follows are 30 T cell receptor beta chains derived from one specimen sequenced in a study of cytomegalovirus exposure and HLA in healthy donors. Primers: 60 Vbeta forward and 13 Jbeta reverse. Sequencing used immunoSEQ multiplex PCR; TCRdb keeps in-frame clones, though not all of them. The sample contains approximately 130,000 clones, approximately 8.6% of which appear only once. Sequenced sample: PBMCs. The receptors were gathered from a woman in her thirties or forties in good health and CMV-seropositive.

This clone has a handful of counts. The gene calls are TRBV7-2 and TRBJ2-7, with D unresolved. V was trimmed by 2 bases and J by 4 bases, leaving 9 bases between them. There are 13 residues in the CDR3. Germline V gene lookup returns CDR1 SGHTA and CDR2 FQGNSA. In nucleotides, the CDR3 is TGTGCCAGCAGCTTACCCGAGCGATACGAGCAGTACTTC. Translated: CASSLPERYEQYF.

The rearrangement links TRBV19 to TRBJ2-7, with TRBD1 identical over 9 bases. The length of the CDR3 is 14 residues. The germline V gene has CDR1 LNHDA and CDR2 SQIVND (reference sequence). V trimming: 3 bases; J trimming: 5 bases; junction bases outside the gene matches: 5. CDR3 DNA sequence: TGTGCCAGTAGTATGGGGACAGGGTTCCACGAGCAGTACTTC. Its translation: CASSMGTGFHEQYF.

There are a few counts of this clone. The genes are TRBV5-1 and TRBJ1-6; 7 bases align to TRBD1. V lost 0 bases, J lost 6 bases, and 18 bases stayed unmatched. The CDR3 length is 20 residues. Germline-derived CDR1 and CDR2 are SGHRS and YFSETQ. CDR3 protein: CASSLVAPGQLSTSNSPLHF. In DNA, the CDR3 is TGCGCCAGCAGCTTGGTGGCCCCGGGACAGCTATCTACTTCTAATTCACCCCTCCACTTT.

This clone has only a few counts. The V gene is TRBV5-1, the J gene TRBJ1-3; the D is unclear. The CDR3 loop spans 14 amino acids. From germline, CDR1 is SGHRS and CDR2 YFSETQ. V gave up 3 bases and J gave up 0 bases, with 7 bases separating them. The chain's CDR3 is CASSSGDSGNTIYF. The CDR3 bases are TGCGCCAGCAGCTCCGGAGACTCTGGAAACACCATATATTTT.

The genes are TRBV4-1 and TRBJ1-5; possible D gene TRBD1, 5 bases. The CDR3 loop spans 17 amino acids. V was trimmed by 1 base and J by 2 bases, leaving 15 bases between them. Germline CDR1 and CDR2: MGHRA and YSYEKL. The chain's CDR3 is CASSQGGGRSGNQPQHF. CDR3 coding DNA: TGCGCCAGCAGCCAAGGCGGGGGACGTTCCGGCAATCAGCCCCAGCATTTT.

J is TRBJ1-6 and V is TRBV19, with D perhaps TRBD1 (6 bases). In germline, CDR1 is LNHDA, CDR2 SQIVND (reference sequence). V was shortened by 3 bases and J by 7 bases, with 13 bases between the two germline ends. The CDR3 is made up of 15 amino acids. The CDR3 region is CASSILDSPNSPLHF. CDR3 bases: TGTGCCAGTAGTATTTTGGACAGTCCCAATTCACCCCTCCACTTT.

The chain recombines TRBV5-8 with TRBJ2-6, with D tentatively TRBD1 (6 bases). Between the trimmed V and J ends, which lost 6 bases and 4 bases, there was a span of 14 bases. The germline CDR1 and CDR2 sequences are SGHTS and YDEGEE. The CDR3 is made up of 15 amino acids. The CDR3 reads CASNRARWGANVLTF. CDR3 DNA sequence: TGTGCCAGCAACAGGGCCCGGTGGGGGGCCAACGTCCTGACTTTC.

The sample holds a few counts of this clone. Other DNA variants within this sample encode the same CDR3. This chain joins TRBV19 and TRBJ1-1; D uncertain. Germline CDR1 and CDR2: LNHDA and SQIVND (reference sequence). CDR3 length equals 15 residues. Trimming stripped 5 bases from V and 0 bases from J, with 13 bases between. The CDR3 DNA reads TGTGCCAGTAGTTTTGAACAGTCTATGAACACTGAAGCTTTCTTT. This translates into CASSFEQSMNTEAFF.

V and J are TRBV5-1 and TRBJ2-5; 9 nucleotides align to TRBD2. Trimming cost V 4 bases and J 3 bases; bases outside gene matches: 4. CDR3 length: 14 amino acids. The V gene's germline CDR1 is SGHRS and CDR2 YFSETQ. The CDR3 loop is CASSLGGGEETQYF. In DNA, the CDR3 is TGCGCCAGCAGCCTGGGCGGGGGGGAAGAGACCCAGTACTTC. Using reference TRBV5-1 and TRBJ2-5 for the parts outside the CDR3, the full variable domain is KAGVTQTPRYLIKTRGQQVTLSCSPISGHRSVSWYQQTPGQGLQFLFEYFSETQRNKGNFPGRFSGRQFSNSRSEMNVSTLELGDSALYLCASSLGGGEETQYFGPGTRLLVL.

This clone has a handful of counts. This chain links TRBV7-9 with TRBJ2-7; maybe TRBD1 (5 bases). The CDR3 contains 12 residues. Germline values: CDR1 SEHNR, CDR2 FQNEAQ (reference sequence). V was pared by 5 bases and J by 11 bases, with 16 bases between. The CDR3 protein is CASSHSQGVEYF. Written as DNA, the CDR3 is TGTGCCAGCAGCCATTCCCAGGGCGTGGAGTACTTC.

This clone was seen a few times. V usage is TRBV4-1 and J usage is TRBJ2-5; 9 nucleotides line up with TRBD1. Germline values: CDR1 MGHRA, CDR2 YSYEKL. The CDR3 has 15 residues. The V segment lost 6 bases and the J segment 5 bases; nucleotides outside the gene matches: 10. The CDR3 DNA is TGCGCCAGCAGACCGTGGGACAGGGAGGGGGAGACCCAGTACTTC. This translates into CASRPWDREGETQYF.

This clone occurred a few times. This chain links TRBV7-9 with TRBJ1-1; the D is unclear. Germline CDR1 is SEHNR and CDR2 is FQNEAQ (reference sequence). The CDR3 contains 13 residues. Trimming removed 4 bases from V and 5 bases from J, with 11 bases in between. The DNA for the CDR3 is TGTGCCAGCAGCTCGGACTGGCAGACTGAAGCTTTCTTT. Its protein is CASSSDWQTEAFF.

The chain employs TRBV19 and TRBJ2-6; D is uncertain. CDR3 length: 14 amino acids. Germline values: CDR1 LNHDA, CDR2 SQIVND (reference sequence). The germline V and J ends were trimmed by 6 bases and 0 bases, with 6 bases remaining between them. The chain's CDR3 is CASRLLSGANVLTF. The CDR3 bases are TGTGCCAGTAGACTGCTCTCTGGGGCCAACGTCCTGACTTTC.

This clone was seen only a few times. The chain has TRBV7-8 and TRBJ2-7; 10 bases align to TRBD2. Germline lookup yields CDR1 SGHVS and CDR2 FQNEAQ. This CDR3 spans 14 amino acids. Germline trimming cut 5 bases from V and 2 bases from J; bases unmatched to any gene: 3. CDR3 sequence (DNA): TGTGCCAGCAGCCCTGGACTAGCGGCCTACGAGCAGTACTTC. Amino acid sequence: CASSPGLAAYEQYF.

V and J are TRBV19 and TRBJ1-1; D might be TRBD1 (6 bases). In germline, CDR1 is LNHDA, CDR2 SQIVND (reference sequence). There are 15 residues in the CDR3. Trimming took 1 base from V and 0 from J, leaving 9 bases between them. CDR3 DNA sequence: TGTGCCAGTAGTATAGGGTGGGGGCTGAACACTGAAGCTTTCTTT. Encoded protein: CASSIGWGLNTEAFF.

The CDR3 DNA is TGCGCCAGCAGCCTAGGAGCGCCTAATGAGCAGTACTTC. It translates to CASSLGAPNEQYF. V gene TRBV5-1 combines with J gene TRBJ2-7, with D uncertain. Germline V CDR1 and CDR2: SGHRS, YFSETQ. The CDR3 loop spans 13 amino acids. V was clipped by 4 bases and J by 7 bases, with 15 bases between them.

This clone was counted a few times. The rearrangement links TRBV27 to TRBJ2-1; the D gene is possibly TRBD2 (5 bases). The V end lost 5 bases, the J end lost 2 bases, and 13 bases lay between the germline ends. The CDR3 sequence is 15 residues long. The germline V gene has CDR1 MNHEY and CDR2 SMNVEV (reference sequence). The CDR3 region is CASSERGFTYNEQFF. The DNA for the CDR3 is TGTGCCAGCAGTGAACGAGGGTTCACCTACAATGAGCAGTTCTTC.

This clone has a handful of counts. CDR3 bases: TGTGCCAGCAGCTTAACCCGTGAGTATGAAGCTTTCTTT. Translated, it gives CASSLTREYEAFF. This chain connects TRBV7-3 to TRBJ1-1; D call uncertain. Germline CDR1 and CDR2: SGHTA and FQGTGA. The CDR3 length is 13 residues. Trimming pared 0 bases from V and 7 bases from J, leaving 9 bases between. Combining the CDR3 with reference TRBV7-3 and TRBJ1-1 gives the whole variable domain GAGVSQTPSNKVTEKGKYVELRCDPISGHTALYWYRQSLGQGPEFLIYFQGTGAADDSGLPNDRFFAVRPEGSVSTLKIQRTERGDSAVYLCASSLTREYEAFFGQGTRLTVV.

This clone was recorded a few times. The chain carries TRBV7-9 and TRBJ1-4; D not resolved. The CDR3 is 15 residues long. V was shortened by 3 bases and J by 8 bases, with 16 bases between the two germline ends. Germline CDR1 and CDR2: SEHNR and FQNEAQ (reference sequence). The CDR3 sequence is CASSLRAELQEKLFF. The DNA for the CDR3 is TGTGCCAGCAGCTTGAGGGCAGAACTGCAGGAAAAACTGTTTTTT.

This clone was seen only a few times. This chain links TRBV2 with TRBJ2-3; 9 bases agree with TRBD2. The CDR3 runs 15 residues. The V and J ends lost 8 bases and 2 bases, in that order; junction bases with no gene match: 8. Looked up from germline, CDR1 is SNHLY and CDR2 is FYNNEI. The CDR3 loop is CASGGAGGLTDTQYF. As DNA, the CDR3 is TGTGCCAGCGGGGGAGCGGGGGGACTCACAGATACGCAGTATTTT.

The chain employs TRBV7-6 and TRBJ2-7, with a tentative D call TRBD2 (6 bases). The CDR3 has 12 amino acids. Trimming took off 5 bases at V and 6 bases at J, with 11 bases between the two ends. Germline lookup yields CDR1 SGHVS and CDR2 FNYEAQ. CDR3 protein: CASSPNSGEQYF. The CDR3 DNA is TGTGCCAGCAGCCCCAATAGCGGCGAGCAGTACTTC.

This clone was detected only a few times. The chain links TRBV10-2 to TRBJ2-7; 7 nucleotides line up with TRBD1. V lost 10 bases, J lost 2 bases, and 5 bases stayed unmatched. The CDR3 consists of 12 residues. Germline V gene lookup returns CDR1 WSHSY and CDR2 SAAADI. The CDR3 spells CAISQGTYEQYF. CDR3 DNA: TGCGCCATCTCACAGGGGACCTACGAGCAGTACTTC.

The rearrangement links TRBV4-1 to TRBJ1-2; TRBD1 matches 7 bases. V lost 3 bases and J lost 2; bases outside the gene matches: 9. The CDR3 is 16 amino acids. Germline CDR1 and CDR2: MGHRA and YSYEKL. CDR3 region: CASSHPRQGGNYGYTF. Written as DNA, the CDR3 is TGCGCCAGCAGCCACCCACGACAGGGTGGGAACTATGGCTACACCTTC.

The CDR3, as DNA: TGTGCCAGTAGTAGGGAGACTAACCAAGAGACCCAGTACTTC. It translates to CASSRETNQETQYF. The gene calls are TRBV19 and TRBJ2-5; D possibly corresponds to TRBD2 (5 bases). Per the germline V gene, CDR1 is LNHDA and CDR2 is SQIVND (reference sequence). Trimming took 4 bases from V and 0 from J, leaving 9 bases between them. The CDR3 runs to 14 residues.

A word on this clone: A read error may produce the germline difference seen at one junction end. The chain has TRBV5-8 and TRBJ1-3, with a weak D call TRBD1 (6 bases). The CDR3 is made up of 14 amino acids. Germline CDR1 and CDR2: SGHTS and YDEGEE. CDR3 in DNA: TGTGCCAGCAGCTGGACAGTAACTGGAAACACCGTATATTTT. Amino acids: CASSWTVTGNTVYF.

This chain connects TRBV11-3 to TRBJ2-1; 13 bases line up with TRBD2. Germline CDR1 reads SGHNT; CDR2 reads YENEEA. This CDR3 is built from 19 residues. V lost 4 bases and J lost 0; bases outside the gene matches: 9. The CDR3 sequence: CASSSRGTSGAPSYNEQFF. CDR3 nucleotide sequence: TGTGCCAGCAGCTCACGCGGGACTAGCGGGGCGCCCTCCTACAATGAGCAGTTCTTC.

V gene TRBV7-9 combines with J gene TRBJ1-1; weak D call: TRBD1 (5 bases). Trimming took off 5 bases at V and 5 bases at J, with 15 bases between the two ends. CDR3 length: 14 residues. CDR1 is SEHNR, CDR2 FQNEAQ, per germline (reference sequence). Written as DNA, the CDR3 is TGTGCCAGCAGCCACAAGGGGAGGTGGACTGAAGCTTTCTTT. Protein sequence: CASSHKGRWTEAFF.

This clone was seen a handful of times. This chain joins TRBV5-4 and TRBJ2-5; D perhaps matches TRBD1 (6 bases). CDR3 length: 13 amino acids. The V end lost 2 bases, the J end lost 5 bases, and 10 bases lay between the germline ends. CDR1 and CDR2 from the germline V gene are SGHNT and YYREEE (reference sequence). The DNA of the CDR3 is TGTGCCAGCAGCTTTCAGGGGTGGGAGACCCAGTACTTC. This sequence encodes CASSFQGWETQYF.

The gene calls are TRBV7-6 and TRBJ1-2; TRBD1 might be the D (5 bases). Trimming stripped 4 bases from V and 8 bases from J, with 17 bases between. Germline CDR1 reads SGHVS; CDR2 reads FNYEAQ. The length of the CDR3 is 14 residues. CDR3: CASSSSERGPGYTF. Written as DNA, the CDR3 is TGTGCCAGCAGCTCATCGGAAAGGGGCCCCGGCTACACCTTC.

In its sample, this clone was seen a few times. Here the CDR3 DNA reads TGTGCCAGCAGTTCACCCTCTACAGGCACAGATACGCAGTATTTT. It specifies CASSSPSTGTDTQYF. This chain links TRBV28 with TRBJ2-3; D is uncertain. This CDR3 contains 15 residues. The germline gives CDR1 MDHEN, CDR2 SYDVKM. Trimming stripped 4 bases from V and 1 base from J, with 12 bases between.